This is a list of T cell receptor beta chains from one sample in a study of blood T cells in healthy people across ages. In TCRdb, the 5' RACE reads were re-called with MiXCR into one record per CDR3 protein. Found here are approximately 690,000 distinct CDR3 sequences, 40% to 50% of them singletons; the top ten hold roughly 30%. The sample taken for sequencing was blood. All receptors derive from a man older than 75 in good health. Both conserved end residues are part of each CDR3. D genes are given only for firm matches. Expanded clones get a size class; other rows say once, few or many, or leave the size out.

clone_size d_call j_call v_call cdr3_nt cdr3_aa
- TRBD1 TRBJ1-2 TRBV6-5 TGTGCCAGCACTTCTCCCAGGACAGGGGGCTTAAACTATGGCTACACCTTC CASTSPRTGGLNYGYTF
- TRBD2 TRBJ2-3 TRBV9 TGTGCCAGCAGCGGTAGCGGGACCACAGATACGCAGTATTTT CASSGSGTTDTQYF
- - TRBJ2-7 TRBV5-1 TGCGCCAGCAGCTTGGCCCAGGATTACTCCTACGAGCAGTACTTC CASSLAQDYSYEQYF
few - TRBJ2-3 TRBV7-2 TGTGCCAGCAGCCCCGCCTTCACTAGCACAGATACGCAGTATTTT CASSPAFTSTDTQYF
- TRBD2 TRBJ2-1 TRBV11-2 TGTGCCAGCAGCTTAGTTCCAGCGGGAGTTCGGTTGGGTGAGCAGTTCTTC CASSLVPAGVRLGEQFF
few TRBD2 TRBJ2-1 TRBV12-3/TRBV12-4 TGTGCCAGCAGTCGGGGACTAGCGGGCTCCTACAATGAGCAGTTCTTC CASSRGLAGSYNEQFF
once TRBD1 TRBJ1-4 TRBV12-3/TRBV12-4 TGTGCCAGCAGCGCAGGACAGGGTGTTAATGAAAAACTGTTTTTT CASSAGQGVNEKLFF
many - TRBJ2-5 TRBV7-2 TGTGCCAGCAGCTTATCAGGCCAAGAGACCCAGTACTTC CASSLSGQETQYF
- - TRBJ2-5 TRBV7-2 TGTGCCAGCAGCTTGGGGTATAAAGAGACCCAGTACTTC CASSLGYKETQYF
- - TRBJ2-7 TRBV20-1 TGCAGTGCTAGCGGGAGCCATAACTACGAGCAGTACTTC CSASGSHNYEQYF
few TRBD2 TRBJ2-7 TRBV2 TGTGCCAGCAGTACTCTTAGCGGGAGCCAGGGAGAGCAGTACTTC CASSTLSGSQGEQYF
few - TRBJ1-2 TRBV12-3/TRBV12-4 TGTGCCAGCCAGGGACGCCTTAACTATGGCTACACCTTC CASQGRLNYGYTF
- - TRBJ2-3 TRBV6-2/TRBV6-3 TGTGCCAGCAGCTTTGACAGGACCCAAGATGCGCAGTATTTT CASSFDRTQDAQYF
many - TRBJ2-7 TRBV7-2 TGTGCCAGCAGCTTAAGTCGCGACGAGCAGTACTTC CASSLSRDEQYF
few - TRBJ1-2 TRBV20-1 TGCAGTGCTAGAGATCGGAACAGAAACTATGGCTACACCTTC CSARDRNRNYGYTF
few TRBD1 TRBJ1-2 TRBV6-4 TGTGCCAGCAGCCCTGACGCAGGGGGTAGATATGGCTACACCTTC CASSPDAGGRYGYTF
few TRBD1 TRBJ1-3 TRBV7-9 TGTGCCAGCAGCCTTCGGACAGGCGGAAACACCATATATTTT CASSLRTGGNTIYF
- TRBD2 TRBJ2-1 TRBV20-1 TGCAGTGCTCAGGTTGGCGGGAGGGCCCAAGAGACCCAGTTCTTC CSAQVGGRAQETQFF
- TRBD2 TRBJ2-2 TRBV6-1 TGTGCCACACAAGGGGAACTAGCGGCGAACACCGGGGAGCTGTTTTTT CATQGELAANTGELFF
- - TRBJ1-5 TRBV20-1 TGCAGTGCTAGGACAGATCAGAACAATCAGCCCCAGCATTTT CSARTDQNNQPQHF
few - TRBJ2-3 TRBV29-1 TGCAGCGCCTCGGGCGGTAGCGGCACAGATACGCAGTATTTT CSASGGSGTDTQYF
- - TRBJ2-5 TRBV7-8 TGTGCCAGCAGCTTAGTGGGGATAGGGTACCAAGAGACCCAGTACTTC CASSLVGIGYQETQYF
once - TRBJ2-5 TRBV20-1 TGCAGTGCTAGAGTCCGGCTACGCCAAGAGACCCAGTACTTC CSARVRLRQETQYF
- TRBD1 TRBJ2-3 TRBV6-2/TRBV6-3 TGTGCCAGTACACAGGGGTCAGATACGCAGTATTTT CASTQGSDTQYF
- TRBD2 TRBJ2-7 TRBV20-1 TGCAGTGCTAGCGGGGGAGGGAGCTCCTACGAGCAGTACTTC CSASGGGSSYEQYF
- TRBD1 TRBJ2-7 TRBV4-3 TGCGCCAGCAGCCAAGCCAGGACAGGGGGAGGAAACTACGAGCAGTACTTC CASSQARTGGGNYEQYF
- - TRBJ2-1 TRBV7-9 TGTGCCAGCAGCTCGGACCTAAACTACAATGAGCAGTTCTTC CASSSDLNYNEQFF
- - TRBJ2-3 TRBV27 TGTGCCAGCAGTTTTCGCGAAGCCTCAGATACGCAGTATTTT CASSFREASDTQYF
- - TRBJ1-1 TRBV21-1 TGTGCCAGCAGCAAAGCGCTAACAGGGGGCTACTGGACTGAAGCTTTCTTT CASSKALTGGYWTEAFF
once - TRBJ2-5 TRBV6-5 TGTGCCAGCAGTTATGACGGGGGCTTCGGGGAGACCCAGTACTTC CASSYDGGFGETQYF
few - TRBJ1-2 TRBV5-6 TGTGCCAGCAGCTCGGGAGAATTTTATGGCTACACCTTC CASSSGEFYGYTF
few - TRBJ1-6 TRBV10-1 TGCGCCAGCAGTGACGGGCCTGGGGGAACCCTCCACTTT CASSDGPGGTLHF
- - TRBJ2-3 TRBV9 TGTGCCAGCAGCGTAGTCTCCTCTAGTAGTACGCAGTATTTT CASSVVSSSSTQYF
few - TRBJ2-7 TRBV5-5 TGTGCCAGCAGCTTGGCCTCGCGGACGGGATACGAGCAGTACTTC CASSLASRTGYEQYF
- TRBD1 TRBJ2-3 TRBV24-1 TGTGCCACCAGCGTATCCGGACAGGGGGCCACAGATACGCAGTATTTT CATSVSGQGATDTQYF
- - TRBJ2-2 TRBV10-1 TGCGCCAGCAGTGAGGCAAATTCGAACACCGGGGAGCTGTTTTTT CASSEANSNTGELFF
many - TRBJ2-5 TRBV12-5 TGTGCTAGTGGTTTGGGGCAGGGCCAAGAGACCCAGTACTTC CASGLGQGQETQYF
- TRBD1 TRBJ2-1 TRBV9 TGTGCCAGCAGCGTAGCTCGACAGGGAACGGACCCTCCAAAAGGCATTAACAATGAGCAGTTCTTC CASSVARQGTDPPKGINNEQFF
- TRBD2 TRBJ2-3 TRBV30 TGTGCCTGGAGTGTACGTGCGGGGGGGAGGTTAGATACGCAGTATTTT CAWSVRAGGRLDTQYF
- TRBD2 TRBJ2-7 TRBV3-1 TGTGCCAGCAGCCGCGGACTAGCGGGGGCCCTCTCCTACGAGCAGTACTTC CASSRGLAGALSYEQYF
few - TRBJ2-5 TRBV25-1 TGTGCCAGCAGTGATGGCAGGGGACAAGAGACCCAGTACTTC CASSDGRGQETQYF
once - TRBJ1-5 TRBV20-1 TGCAGTGCAAGGGGGGGAGGGAACTACGGCAATCAGCCCCAGCATTTT CSARGGGNYGNQPQHF
- TRBD1 TRBJ1-1 TRBV29-1 TGCAGCGTGAAAGGACAGGGTAACACTGAAGCTTTCTTT CSVKGQGNTEAFF
few TRBD1 TRBJ1-1 TRBV30 TGTGCCTACCGGACAGGGGGGACTGAAGCTTTCTTT CAYRTGGTEAFF
- TRBD2 TRBJ2-7 TRBV6-5 TGTGCCAGCAGTTACTCTTTTAGCGGGAGCTCCTACGAGCAGTACTTC CASSYSFSGSSYEQYF
- - TRBJ2-7 TRBV20-1 TGCAGTGCTAGAGACCCATCCAATCTCCAATACGAGCAGTACTTC CSARDPSNLQYEQYF
- TRBD1 TRBJ2-3 TRBV20-1 TGCAGTGCCCCCAGGACAGGGTGGACAGATACGCAGTATTTT CSAPRTGWTDTQYF
- TRBD1 TRBJ2-7 TRBV11-2 TGTGCCAGCAGCTTAGTAGACAGGGATCGACCCTACGAGCAGTACTTC CASSLVDRDRPYEQYF
- - TRBJ2-1 TRBV6-2/TRBV6-3 TGTGCCAGCAGTTACTCAGGACCCTACGAGCAGTTCTTC CASSYSGPYEQFF
- - TRBJ1-2 TRBV5-6 TGTGCCAGCAGCTTGATTCAAATCAACTATGGCTACACCTTC CASSLIQINYGYTF
- TRBD2 TRBJ2-2 TRBV7-2 TGTGCCAGCAGCTTAACTGGGCGGGGGAGGAACACCGGGGAGCTGTTTTTT CASSLTGRGRNTGELFF
once - TRBJ2-1 TRBV12-5 TGTGCTAGTGAACGGGGCAACAATGAGCAGTTCTTC CASERGNNEQFF
- - TRBJ2-3 TRBV7-2 TGTGCCAGCAGCTTCACGGGCCCAGATACGCAGTATTTT CASSFTGPDTQYF
- TRBD2 TRBJ2-7 TRBV9 TGTGCCAGCAGCGCCGGGACTAGCTTCTACGAGCAGTACTTC CASSAGTSFYEQYF
once TRBD2 TRBJ2-7 TRBV5-4 TGTGCCAGCAGCTTATCTAGCGGGATACCCTACGAGCAGTACTTC CASSLSSGIPYEQYF
- - TRBJ2-1 TRBV4-2 TGTGCCGGCAGCCACCGGTCGGCAGGGGGGTTTGGGGGTGAGCAGTTCTTC CAGSHRSAGGFGGEQFF
few - TRBJ1-4 TRBV6-5 TGTGCCAGCAGTTACTCGATGGGGGCTGAAAAACTGTTTTTT CASSYSMGAEKLFF
- TRBD1 TRBJ2-5 TRBV5-8 TGTGCCAGCAGCAACTTTAGAAGGGACAGACAAGAGACCCAGTACTTC CASSNFRRDRQETQYF
- TRBD1 TRBJ2-7 TRBV28 TGTGCCAGCAGTTCCGGGACAGGGCTCGACGAGCAGTACTTC CASSSGTGLDEQYF